Each of the 27 T cell receptor beta chains below was sequenced from the same sample in a study of blood T cell repertoires in COVID-19. Produced via immunoSEQ multiplex PCR; TCRdb's table is partial and in-frame only. In the table there are under 200,000 clones, less than 90% of which are singletons. The sequenced sample was PBMCs or T cells enriched from blood (not recorded which). The receptor source for this set is a woman aged 25 to 39 who had been exposed to COVID-19.

The chain links TRBV7-9 to TRBJ1-2; TRBD1 agrees at 8 bases. Trimming took 4 bases from V and 4 from J; bases not matched to a gene: 14. Germline-derived CDR1 and CDR2 are SEHNR and FQNEAQ (reference sequence). The CDR3 is 17 residues long. CDR3 protein: CASSSNRGQGRSYGYTF. For the CDR3, the DNA is TGTGCCAGCAGCTCGAATCGAGGACAGGGAAGGAGCTATGGCTACACCTTC.

The gene calls are TRBV14 and TRBJ1-6, with 9 nucleotides matching TRBD1. J was trimmed by 6 bases and V by 5 bases; bases with no gene match: 5. Germline CDR1 and CDR2: SGHDN and FVKESK. The CDR3 has 15 amino acids. CDR3 loop: CASSKQGAINSPLHF. The DNA for the CDR3 is TGTGCCAGCAGCAAACAGGGGGCCATTAATTCACCCCTCCACTTT.

The chain employs TRBV6-5 and TRBJ1-2; D might be TRBD1 (5 bases). The CDR3 has 14 residues. V was trimmed by 4 bases and J by 5 bases, leaving 14 bases between them. CDR1 and CDR2 from the germline V gene are MNHEY and SVGAGI. CDR3 DNA sequence: TGTGCCAGCAGTTCGGCGACAGATTATTATGGCTACACCTTC. Translated, it gives CASSSATDYYGYTF.

The CDR3 region has the DNA TGTGCCAGCAGTGGGGCCAGGGCCCTTCATCAGCCCCAGCATTTT. Protein product: CASSGARALHQPQHF. V and J are TRBV2 and TRBJ1-5; D might be TRBD1 (5 bases). V was trimmed by 4 bases and J by 5 bases, leaving 15 bases between them. This CDR3 is built from 15 residues. The germline CDR1 and CDR2 sequences are SNHLY and FYNNEI.

The rearrangement joins TRBV7-9 to TRBJ2-7, with D possibly matching TRBD2 (5 bases). V was trimmed by 5 bases and J by 3 bases, leaving 8 bases between them. Germline loops: CDR1 SEHNR, CDR2 FQNEAQ (reference sequence). The CDR3 consists of 12 residues. CDR3 nucleotide sequence: TGTGCCAGCAGCCAGGAGGTCTACGAGCAGTACTTC. Protein product: CASSQEVYEQYF.

The chain combines TRBV18 with TRBJ1-2; D may be TRBD1 (6 bases). Trimming cost V 3 bases and J 3 bases, with 17 bases left between them. CDR1 and CDR2 (germline): KGHSH, LQKENI. This CDR3 has 16 amino acids. Here the CDR3 reads CASSPSTGIAYYGYTF. CDR3 in DNA: TGTGCCAGCTCACCGAGTACAGGGATAGCCTACTATGGCTACACCTTC.

Here the CDR3 DNA reads TGCGCCAGCAGCTTCGACAGGGCTCAGTATTTT. Amino acids: CASSFDRAQYF. The rearrangement links TRBV5-1 to TRBJ2-3; the match to TRBD1 covers 7 bases. J gave up 12 bases and V 2 bases, and 3 bases lay outside the gene matches. The CDR3 contains 11 residues. Germline V gene lookup returns CDR1 SGHRS and CDR2 YFSETQ. The complete variable domain, with remaining parts taken from reference TRBV5-1 and TRBJ2-3, reads KAGVTQTPRYLIKTRGQQVTLSCSPISGHRSVSWYQQTPGQGLQFLFEYFSETQRNKGNFPGRFSGRQFSNSRSEMNVSTLELGDSALYLCASSFDRAQYFGPGTRLTVL.

This rearrangement joins TRBV7-7 to TRBJ2-2; D is possibly TRBD1 (6 bases). The CDR3 has 14 amino acids. CDR1 SSHAT and CDR2 FNYEAQ come from the germline V gene (reference sequence). The V end was cut by 5 bases, the J end by 6 bases, with 13 bases between. CDR3 amino acids: CASSAWTVSGELFF. In DNA, the CDR3 is TGTGCCAGCAGCGCATGGACAGTCTCCGGGGAGCTGTTTTTT. Based on the CDR3 plus reference TRBV7-7 and TRBJ2-2, the full variable domain is GAGVSQSPRYKVTKRGQDVTLRCDPISSHATLYWYQQALGQGPEFLTYFNYEAQPDKSGLPSDRFSAERPEGSISTLTIQRTEQRDSAMYRCASSAWTVSGELFFGEGSRLTVL.

V is TRBV30 and J is TRBJ1-1; D remains ambiguous. Germline V gene lookup returns CDR1 GTSNPN and CDR2 SVGIG (reference sequence). The CDR3 covers 13 residues. V lost 2 bases, J lost 4 bases, and 11 bases lay in between. The CDR3, as DNA: TGTGCCTGGAGTAAGACACTCGGCACTGAAGCTTTCTTT. It is translated as CAWSKTLGTEAFF.

The V gene is TRBV10-2, the J gene TRBJ1-2; 11 nucleotides match TRBD1. Germline CDR1 WSHSY, CDR2 SAAADI. The junction had 5 bases not matched to a gene; V was cut back by 8 bases and J by 3 bases. The CDR3 sequence is 14 residues long. This CDR3 reads CASSGTGGDYGYTF. The DNA for the CDR3 is TGCGCCAGCTCGGGGACAGGGGGGGACTATGGCTACACCTTC.

V is TRBV10-2 and J is TRBJ2-3, with 10 bases that match TRBD1. The CDR3 runs to 15 residues. With 6 bases clipped from V and 2 bases from J, the junction kept 5 bases outside the gene matches. Germline-derived CDR1 and CDR2 are WSHSY and SAAADI. The CDR3 sequence is CASRDRGWPTDTQYF. DNA of the CDR3: TGCGCCAGCAGGGACAGGGGGTGGCCCACAGATACGCAGTATTTT.

This chain uses TRBV9 with TRBJ1-2; unclear D gene. The CDR3 length is 15 residues. Germline CDR1 is SGDLS and CDR2 is YYNGEE. V lost 3 bases and J lost 4, with 16 bases in between. The CDR3 nucleotides are TGTGCCAGCAGCGGACTACAGAAGTCCACCTATGGCTACACCTTC. Amino acids: CASSGLQKSTYGYTF.

V usage is TRBV7-2 and J usage is TRBJ2-2; 8 nucleotides agree with TRBD1. The V gene end was trimmed by 5 bases and the J gene end by 2 bases; junction bases not matched to a gene: 7. Germline lookup yields CDR1 SGHTA and CDR2 FQGNSA. The CDR3 length is 16 residues. The CDR3 nucleotides read TGTGCCAGCAGCATTAACAGGGGGGCCAACACCGGGGAGCTGTTTTTT. Encoded protein: CASSINRGANTGELFF. The full variable domain, rest sourced from reference TRBV7-2 and TRBJ2-2, is GAGVSQSPSNKVTEKGKDVELRCDPISGHTALYWYRQSLGQGLEFLIYFQGNSAPDKSGLPSDRFSAERTGGSVSTLTIQRTQQEDSAVYLCASSINRGANTGELFFGEGSRLTVL.

V is TRBV5-1 and J is TRBJ2-6; possible D gene TRBD2, 5 bases. The V and J ends lost 6 bases and 4 bases respectively, with 8 bases between them. The V gene's germline CDR1 is SGHRS and CDR2 YFSETQ. The CDR3 runs to 13 residues. CDR3 bases: TGCGCCAGCACGGAGGTAGGGGCCAACGTCCTGACTTTC. Protein: CASTEVGANVLTF. The variable domain in full, with the rest retrieved from reference TRBV5-1 and TRBJ2-6, is KAGVTQTPRYLIKTRGQQVTLSCSPISGHRSVSWYQQTPGQGLQFLFEYFSETQRNKGNFPGRFSGRQFSNSRSEMNVSTLELGDSALYLCASTEVGANVLTFGAGSRLTVL.

J is TRBJ1-1 and V is TRBV10-3; D is possibly TRBD1 (5 bases). This CDR3 has 14 residues. From germline, CDR1 is ENHRY and CDR2 SYGVKD. Trimming removed 10 bases from V and 3 bases from J, with 18 bases in between. CDR3: CATSQEYLDTEAFF. CDR3 nucleotides: TGTGCCACCTCACAGGAGTATTTGGACACTGAAGCTTTCTTT.

This rearrangement joins TRBV6-4 to TRBJ1-2; D gene unclear. The CDR3 has 14 amino acids. Trimming shortened V by 2 bases and J by 2 bases, and 9 bases separated the two germline ends. The germline V gene encodes CDR1 MRHNA and CDR2 SNTAGT. The DNA of the CDR3 is TGTGCCAGCAGTGACCGCACGGAGAACTATGGCTACACCTTC. Encoded protein: CASSDRTENYGYTF.

The rearrangement uses TRBV6-5 and TRBJ1-2, with D possibly matching TRBD1 (5 bases). CDR3 length equals 15 residues. The V end lost 0 bases, the J end lost 8 bases, and 16 bases lay between the germline ends. CDR1 MNHEY and CDR2 SVGAGI come from the germline V gene. Here the CDR3 reads CASSYSIDRERGYTF. For the CDR3, the DNA is TGTGCCAGCAGTTACTCGATCGACAGAGAGAGGGGCTACACCTTC.

This chain connects TRBV9 to TRBJ2-2; the D gene is possibly TRBD1 (6 bases). Germline CDR1 reads SGDLS; CDR2 reads YYNGEE. V lost 4 bases, J lost 7 bases, and 11 bases lay in between. The CDR3 is 13 amino acids. In nucleotides, the CDR3 is TGTGCCAGCAGCCACGTCAGGGGCGGGGAGCTGTTTTTT. This codes for CASSHVRGGELFF.

The chain links TRBV19 to TRBJ2-1; no reliable D call. There are 15 residues in the CDR3. Germline assignment: CDR1 LNHDA and CDR2 SQIVND (reference sequence). Trimming took off 0 bases at V and 7 bases at J, with 13 bases between the two ends. The CDR3 is CASSIETGNRNEQFF. The DNA for the CDR3 is TGTGCCAGTAGTATAGAAACGGGTAATAGAAATGAGCAGTTCTTC.

The chain combines TRBV5-6 with TRBJ1-1; unclear D gene. Trimming removed 1 base at V and 1 base at J, with 11 bases between. This CDR3 comprises 15 residues. The germline V gene has CDR1 SGHDT and CDR2 YYEEEE. The CDR3 DNA sequence: TGTGCCAGCAGCTTGTTTAGCGGACGGAACACTGAAGCTTTCTTT. Translated, it gives CASSLFSGRNTEAFF.

To note about this clone: Other nucleotide sequences from this sample produce the same CDR3. The gene calls are TRBV3-1 (or the pseudogene TRBV3-2) and TRBJ2-3, with 9 positions matching TRBD2. V was pared by 1 base and J by 4 bases, with 3 bases of the junction left unmatched. This CDR3 is built from 15 residues. Germline V gene data show CDR1 as LGHDT and CDR2 as YNNKEL (reference sequence). The CDR3 region has the DNA TGTGCCAGCAGCCAAGGTGGCGGGGGGGCAGATACGCAGTATTTT. Protein product: CASSQGGGGADTQYF.

The chain uses TRBV5-1 and TRBJ1-4; TRBD1 matches at 8 bases. Germline CDR1 reads SGHRS; CDR2 reads YFSETQ. CDR3 length: 16 amino acids. The V gene end was trimmed by 3 bases and the J gene end by 1 base; junction bases not matched to a gene: 5. The CDR3 bases are TGCGCCAGCAGCTCCGGACAGGGAAGAACTAATGAAAAACTGTTTTTT. Its translation is CASSSGQGRTNEKLFF. The full variable domain, completed using reference TRBV5-1 and TRBJ1-4, is KAGVTQTPRYLIKTRGQQVTLSCSPISGHRSVSWYQQTPGQGLQFLFEYFSETQRNKGNFPGRFSGRQFSNSRSEMNVSTLELGDSALYLCASSSGQGRTNEKLFFGSGTQLSVL.

The V and J genes are TRBV6-5 and TRBJ2-7; the match to TRBD1 covers 10 bases. Germline V gives CDR1 MNHEY, CDR2 SVGAGI. Germline trimming cut 7 bases from V and 5 bases from J; bases unmatched to any gene: 5. This CDR3 region has 13 residues. CDR3 amino acids: CASKTGGMNEQYF. The CDR3 DNA follows: TGTGCCAGCAAGACAGGGGGCATGAACGAGCAGTACTTC.

V usage is TRBV5-1 and J usage is TRBJ2-3; D is ambiguous. The germline V gene has CDR1 SGHRS and CDR2 YFSETQ. CDR3 length: 13 residues. V lost 3 bases and J 2 bases, leaving 7 bases between the germline ends. In DNA form, the CDR3 reads TGCGCCAGCAGCTCTACTACCACAGATACGCAGTATTTT. It yields the protein CASSSTTTDTQYF.

This rearrangement joins TRBV9 to TRBJ2-3; no reliable D call. The CDR3 runs to 15 residues. Looked up from germline, CDR1 is SGDLS and CDR2 is YYNGEE. The V and J ends lost 7 bases and 2 bases respectively, with 17 bases between them. The CDR3 reads CASYPTGEPTDTQYF. The CDR3 bases are TGTGCCAGCTACCCAACTGGAGAACCCACAGATACGCAGTATTTT. Full variable domain (remainder filled in from reference TRBV9 and TRBJ2-3): DSGVTQTPKHLITATGQRVTLRCSPRSGDLSVYWYQQSLDQGLQFLIQYYNGEERAKGNILERFSAQQFPDLHSELNLSSLELGDSALYFCASYPTGEPTDTQYFGPGTRLTVL.

The chain joins TRBV11-2 to TRBJ2-1, with D possibly being TRBD1 (6 bases). Trimming pared 5 bases from V and 4 bases from J, leaving 15 bases between. The CDR3 spans 15 residues. Germline V lookup: CDR1 SGHAT, CDR2 FQNNGV. The CDR3 nucleotides are TGTGCCAGCAGCCTATTCCGGGACAATTACAATGAGCAGTTCTTC. Amino acids: CASSLFRDNYNEQFF.

V is TRBV5-1 and J is TRBJ1-2; TRBD1 might be the D (5 bases). The CDR3 totals 12 residues. CDR1 and CDR2 from the germline V gene are SGHRS and YFSETQ. V dropped 10 bases and J dropped 2 bases, with 12 bases sitting between them. The CDR3 region is CAVQETNYGYTF. In DNA form, the CDR3 reads TGCGCCGTACAGGAGACCAACTATGGCTACACCTTC.